Following are 25 T cell receptor beta chains from one sample sequenced in a study of technical replicates of blood from several donors. Method: immunoSEQ multiplex PCR; TCRdb's copy keeps in-frame clones and lacks some. The table includes roughly 81,000 clones, around 86% detected once. The sequenced sample was PBMCs. The receptors here all came from a human donor in good health. Some clones in this sample may be carry-over from other donors' samples.

This clone appeared a single time. The V and J genes are TRBV9 and TRBJ2-2; no clear D gene. Trimming left V 4 bases short and J 1 base short, with 5 bases between. The CDR3 has 13 residues. CDR1 and CDR2 from the germline V gene are SGDLS and YYNGEE. Here the CDR3 reads CASSPRNTGELFF. CDR3 DNA: TGTGCCAGCAGCCCGAGGAACACCGGGGAGCTGTTTTTT.

The J gene is TRBJ1-6, the V gene TRBV10-3; 11 positions agree with TRBD1. The J segment lost 7 bases and the V segment lost 2 bases, leaving 1 base of the junction unmatched. The CDR3 spans 15 residues. In germline, CDR1 is ENHRY, CDR2 SYGVKD. The CDR3 loop reads CAISERDRGNSPLHF. For the CDR3, the DNA is TGTGCCATCAGTGAGCGGGACAGGGGGAATTCACCCCTCCACTTT.

The rearrangement links TRBV6-1 to TRBJ1-6; TRBD1 might be the D (5 bases). Germline V gives CDR1 MNHNS, CDR2 SASEGT. CDR3 length equals 12 residues. Between the trimmed V and J ends, which lost 8 bases and 7 bases, there was a span of 9 bases. The CDR3 coding sequence is TGTGCCAGCGGACACCCAAATTCACCCCTCCACTTT. Protein: CASGHPNSPLHF.

This chain links TRBV4-2 with TRBJ1-3; D is uncertain. The V and J ends lost 3 bases and 0 bases respectively, with 12 bases between them. Germline CDR1 LGHNA, CDR2 YNFKEQ. The length of the CDR3 is 16 residues. The DNA for the CDR3 is TGTGCCAGCAGCCAGGAAGACACGAACTCTGGAAACACCATATATTTT. Its translation: CASSQEDTNSGNTIYF.

The chain joins TRBV2 to TRBJ1-5, with D unresolved. Germline V gene sequence: CDR1 SNHLY, CDR2 FYNNEI. The V and J ends lost 2 bases and 6 bases respectively, with 14 bases between them. This CDR3 spans 15 amino acids. As DNA, the CDR3 is TGTGCCAGCAGTGAACGGACCTTGGGAGGTCAGCCCCAGCATTTT. This codes for CASSERTLGGQPQHF.

V gene TRBV7-2 combines with J gene TRBJ1-3, with D tentatively TRBD1 (5 bases). CDR3 length equals 14 residues. Per germline, CDR1 SGHTA and CDR2 FQGNSA. V gave up 3 bases and J gave up 3 bases, with 9 bases separating them. For the CDR3, the DNA is TGTGCCAGCAGCTTCGGGGGGAGTGGAAACACCATATATTTT. Translating it yields CASSFGGSGNTIYF. The complete variable domain, with remaining parts taken from reference TRBV7-2 and TRBJ1-3, reads GAGVSQSPSNKVTEKGKDVELRCDPISGHTALYWYRQSLGQGLEFLIYFQGNSAPDKSGLPSDRFSAERTGGSVSTLTIQRTQQEDSAVYLCASSFGGSGNTIYFGEGSWLTVV.

This chain joins TRBV7-2 and TRBJ1-1; D not certain. With 5 bases removed from V and 4 bases from J, the gap between germline ends came to 20 bases. The CDR3 has 16 amino acids. Germline CDR1 SGHTA, CDR2 FQGNSA. The CDR3 bases are TGTGCCAGCAGCCCGCACAGTGTAGGGAGGGTCACTGAAGCTTTCTTT. This encodes CASSPHSVGRVTEAFF.

CDR3 DNA: TGTGCCAGTAGTATCCGGGACAGGGCCCCTGAAGCTTTCTTT. Translating gives CASSIRDRAPEAFF. The rearrangement uses TRBV19 and TRBJ1-1; TRBD1 matches 9 bases. Germline V gene lookup returns CDR1 LNHDA and CDR2 SQIVND (reference sequence). This CDR3 is built from 14 residues. The V gene end was trimmed by 3 bases and the J gene end by 6 bases; junction bases not matched to a gene: 5.

This sequence joins TRBV5-4 and TRBJ2-3, with 9 bases lining up with TRBD1. CDR3 length equals 19 residues. Trimming removed 4 bases from V and 1 base from J; junction bases left unmatched: 16. Germline CDR1 reads SGHNT; CDR2 reads YYREEE (reference sequence). The CDR3 spells CASSPHLRQGVHGTDTQYF. CDR3 nucleotides: TGTGCCAGCAGCCCTCACTTACGACAGGGGGTTCACGGCACAGATACGCAGTATTTT.

The genes are TRBV19 and TRBJ2-7; TRBD1 is a possible D gene (8 bases). Trimming pared 4 bases from V and 6 bases from J, leaving 19 bases between. The CDR3 is made up of 15 amino acids. CDR1 LNHDA and CDR2 SQIVND come from the germline V gene (reference sequence). The CDR3 DNA sequence: TGTGCCAGTAGTACCTTACAGGGGGGGGATCCCGAGCAGTACTTC. This translates into CASSTLQGGDPEQYF.

V and J are TRBV10-1 and TRBJ1-1, with 8 positions matching TRBD1. J was trimmed by 14 bases and V by 6 bases; bases with no gene match: 23. CDR3 length: 16 amino acids. The V gene's germline CDR1 is WNHNN and CDR2 SYGVQD (reference sequence). CDR3 in amino acids: CASRHRGIGMELWAFF. CDR3 nucleotide sequence: TGCGCCAGCAGGCACAGGGGGATTGGGATGGAACTTTGGGCCTTCTTT.

The chain employs TRBV10-2 and TRBJ2-2, with 10 bases aligning to TRBD1. The CDR3 has 15 residues. The germline V gene has CDR1 WSHSY and CDR2 SAAADI. V lost 6 bases and J lost 3; bases outside the gene matches: 4. Written as DNA, the CDR3 is TGCGCCAGCAGCACCGGGACAGGGGACACCGGGGAGCTGTTTTTT. Its translation is CASSTGTGDTGELFF.

The chain is built from TRBV30 and TRBJ1-2; TRBD1 matches at 7 bases. This CDR3 comprises 17 residues. Germline lookup yields CDR1 GTSNPN and CDR2 SVGIG (reference sequence). Trimming cost V 5 bases and J 2 bases; bases outside gene matches: 17. The CDR3 nucleotides read TGTGCCTGGGAGAGGGGTGGCAGGGGGTCCGGAAACTATGGCTACACCTTC. This sequence encodes CAWERGGRGSGNYGYTF.

This clone was observed a handful of times. The chain joins TRBV4-1 to TRBJ1-5; no clear D gene. This CDR3 is 16 amino acids long. Trimming removed 3 bases from V and 5 bases from J, with 17 bases in between. Per germline, CDR1 MGHRA and CDR2 YSYEKL. CDR3: CASSHEGGSSYQPQHF. The DNA of the CDR3 is TGCGCCAGCAGCCACGAAGGCGGCAGCTCCTATCAGCCCCAGCATTTT.

This rearrangement joins TRBV30 to TRBJ2-7; 7 nucleotides match TRBD1. Trimming took 3 bases from V and 2 from J; bases not matched to a gene: 10. CDR1 is GTSNPN, CDR2 SVGIG, per germline (reference sequence). The CDR3 is 15 residues long. The CDR3 spells CAWRGQTGSAYEQYF. CDR3 sequence (DNA): TGTGCCTGGAGGGGACAGACAGGGTCGGCCTACGAGCAGTACTTC.

CDR3 protein: CASSPRSDTQYF. In nucleotides, the CDR3 is TGCGCCAGCAGTCCTCGTTCGGATACGCAGTATTTT. The genes are TRBV10-2 and TRBJ2-3; the D is unclear. Trimming stripped 5 bases from V and 6 bases from J, with 9 bases between. CDR1 is WSHSY and CDR2 is SAAADI in the germline V gene. CDR3 length equals 12 residues.

The chain has TRBV10-3 and TRBJ2-1, with D tentatively TRBD1 (6 bases). With 11 bases removed from V and 5 bases from J, the gap between germline ends came to 13 bases. CDR1 is ENHRY, CDR2 SYGVKD, per germline. This CDR3 region has 12 residues. The CDR3 loop reads CACRNRDNEQFF. The CDR3 DNA is TGTGCCTGCCGAAACAGGGACAATGAGCAGTTCTTC.

This clone occurred once. The rearrangement links TRBV7-2 to TRBJ2-3; D unresolved. The CDR3 runs to 15 residues. Per germline, CDR1 SGHTA and CDR2 FQGNSA. Trimming took off 0 bases at V and 0 bases at J, with 7 bases between the two ends. CDR3 region: CASSLAVRSTDTQYF. The CDR3 nucleotides read TGTGCCAGCAGCTTAGCTGTCAGAAGCACAGATACGCAGTATTTT. The variable domain in full, with the rest retrieved from reference TRBV7-2 and TRBJ2-3, is GAGVSQSPSNKVTEKGKDVELRCDPISGHTALYWYRQSLGQGLEFLIYFQGNSAPDKSGLPSDRFSAERTGGSVSTLTIQRTQQEDSAVYLCASSLAVRSTDTQYFGPGTRLTVL.

The gene calls are TRBV19 and TRBJ2-2; 9 bases fit TRBD1. Trimming cost V 9 bases and J 6 bases; bases outside gene matches: 8. From germline, CDR1 is LNHDA and CDR2 SQIVND (reference sequence). The CDR3 loop spans 14 amino acids. The CDR3 nucleotides are TGTGCCAGCAGGCTACAGGGGGCAGCCGGGGAGCTGTTTTTT. It specifies CASRLQGAAGELFF.

The chain has TRBV5-1 and TRBJ1-4; D might be TRBD1 (5 bases). CDR1 is SGHRS, CDR2 YFSETQ, per germline. V was shortened by 4 bases and J by 7 bases, with 11 bases between the two germline ends. The CDR3 totals 13 residues. CDR3 loop: CASSPAGVEKLFF. DNA for the CDR3: TGCGCCAGCAGCCCGGCGGGGGTTGAAAAACTGTTTTTT.

DNA for the CDR3: TGTGCCAGCAGTCGGAACACTGAAGCTTTCTTT. It codes for CASSRNTEAFF. The chain carries TRBV6-1 and TRBJ1-1; D gene unclear. The length of the CDR3 is 11 residues. V lost 5 bases and J lost 1, with 2 bases in between. The germline gives CDR1 MNHNS, CDR2 SASEGT.

The chain is built from TRBV5-1 and TRBJ2-5, with TRBD2 matching over 7 bases. Germline loops: CDR1 SGHRS, CDR2 YFSETQ. V shed 4 bases, J shed 5 bases, and the junction held 8 bases outside the gene matches. CDR3 length: 14 amino acids. CDR3 DNA sequence: TGCGCCAGCAGCCCTGGCGGGGGAGGCGAGACCCAGTACTTC. Its translation is CASSPGGGGETQYF.

In regard to this clone: A read error may produce the germline difference seen at one junction end. The genes are TRBV19 and TRBJ2-7, with 12 bases lining up with TRBD2. This CDR3 has 14 residues. Germline assignment: CDR1 LNHDA and CDR2 SQIVND (reference sequence). The CDR3 coding sequence is TGTGCCAGTAGTATGTGTCCTAGCGGGAGGGCCAGAAACTTC. It translates to CASSMCPSGRARNF.

As for this clone: Other DNA sequences of this sample code for an identical CDR3. The chain is built from TRBV9 and TRBJ2-3, with D uncertain. The CDR3 loop spans 14 amino acids. From germline, CDR1 is SGDLS and CDR2 YYNGEE. V dropped 0 bases and J dropped 1 base, with 6 bases sitting between them. The CDR3 sequence is CASSVVPGTDTQYF. DNA for the CDR3: TGTGCCAGCAGCGTAGTTCCAGGCACAGATACGCAGTATTTT.

The CDR3 region is CASSALPSSGANVLTF. CDR3 bases: TGTGCCAGCAGCGCCTTACCGAGCTCTGGGGCCAACGTCCTGACTTTC. This chain connects TRBV7-9 to TRBJ2-6; D is unclear. This CDR3 has 16 amino acids. V was clipped by 5 bases and J by 0 bases, with 11 bases between them. Germline CDR1 SEHNR, CDR2 FQNEAQ (reference sequence).